This paragraph reports one T cell receptor beta chain. CDR1 is MGHRA, CDR2 YSYEKL, per germline. The ends were cut back, 0 bases at V and 7 bases at J, with 13 bases in the middle. CDR3 length: 15 amino acids. This sample was taken from a study of blood T cell repertoires in COVID-19. Produced via immunoSEQ multiplex PCR; TCRdb's table is partial and in-frame only. This table has about 150,000 clones, around four fifths appearing once. The sample was PBMCs or T cells enriched from blood (not recorded which). V and J are TRBV4-1 and TRBJ2-1, with a weak D call TRBD1 (6 bases). This clonotype originated in a woman in her 40s who had recovered from COVID-19. The CDR3 region has the DNA TGCGCCAGCAGCCAAGAATTGGGGGCGCGGAATGAGCAGTTCTTC. Translation gives CASSQELGARNEQFF.